The table lists the clone carrying this T cell receptor beta chain with a few counts. What it binds is not known. V lost 4 bases to trimming and J lost 3 bases, with 7 bases between them. The length of the CDR3 is 12 residues. Germline loops: CDR1 SGHAT, CDR2 FQDESV (reference sequence). This entry comes from a study of CD8 T cells in ankylosing spondylitis. Findings and limits, study-wide: Past studies reported some motif variants in reactive arthritis synovial fluid and blood. Within peripheral blood, clones linked to disease were CD8+ and relatively rare. Matched ankylosing spondylitis synovial fluid reportedly contained a significantly enriched population of disease-linked clones. For ankylosing spondylitis blood, a TCR beta motif of fewer than 10 highly homologous variants appeared characteristic.

Quantitative 5'-RACE with molecular barcodes was used to make the TCR beta libraries. TCRdb passed the 5' RACE reads through MiXCR, listing each CDR3 protein once. The top ten clones hold about 6.5% of a sample with approximately 550,000 distinct CDR3 sequences, 9.5% to 15% of them seen once. The clonotype originates from a male donor with ankylosing spondylitis. The chain uses TRBV11-1 and TRBJ2-7; perhaps TRBD2 as D (5 bases). Sequenced material: blood, either unsorted or a sorted T cell fraction (not recorded which). CDR3 bases: TGTGCCAGCAGCTGGAGCGGCTACGAGCAGTACGTC. Its translation: CASSWSGYEQYV.